Each of the 19 T cell receptor beta chains below was sequenced from the same sample in a study of CD8 T cells in ankylosing spondylitis. TCRdb processed the 5' RACE reads anew with MiXCR; each CDR3 protein has one entry. The sample records approximately 540,000 distinct CDR3 sequences, about 12% being singletons. Study-level points and caveats: Among TCR beta sequences, a motif of roughly 8 highly homologous variants appeared characteristic of ankylosing spondylitis blood.

No antigen is known for these receptors. Sequenced material: blood, either unsorted or a sorted T cell fraction (not recorded which). These receptor sequences come from a male donor with ankylosing spondylitis.

This clonotype was seen only a few times. V gene TRBV11-3 combines with J gene TRBJ2-7; 14 nucleotides match TRBD2. The J segment lost 2 bases and the V segment lost 4 bases, leaving 7 bases of the junction unmatched. Germline V gene sequence: CDR1 SGHNT, CDR2 YENEEA. The CDR3 extends over 17 amino acids. In DNA, the CDR3 is TGTGCCAGCAGCTCATACGGACTAGCGGGAGGAGCCTACGAGCAGTACGTC. It codes for CASSSYGLAGGAYEQYV.

The chain is built from TRBV7-7 and TRBJ2-1; possibly TRBD1 or TRBD2 for D (5 bases each). V shed 1 base and J shed 10 bases, with 14 bases lying between them. The CDR3 runs 14 residues. Germline assignment: CDR1 SSHAT and CDR2 FNYEAQ (reference sequence). As DNA, the CDR3 is TGTGCCAGCAGCTTAGGGACGTCGGGGCAAGAGCAGTTCTTC. The encoded protein is CASSLGTSGQEQFF.

In its sample, this clonotype was seen a few times. V is TRBV29-1 and J is TRBJ1-6; no firm D call. The V and J ends lost 7 bases and 4 bases respectively, with 8 bases between them. CDR1 and CDR2 (germline): SQVTM, ANQGSEA. The length of the CDR3 is 12 residues. For the CDR3, the DNA is TGCAGCGCCGGAGAGTATAATTCACCCCTCCACTTT. This codes for CSAGEYNSPLHF.

This clonotype has ten or more counts. This sequence joins TRBV13 and TRBJ2-7, with D perhaps TRBD1 (6 bases). The V gene's germline CDR1 is PRHDT and CDR2 FYEKMQ (reference sequence). The germline V and J ends were trimmed by 3 bases and 10 bases, with 16 bases remaining between them. The CDR3 covers 13 residues. In nucleotides, the CDR3 is TGTGCCAGCAGCTTCAGGGGCCGGGGCGATCAGTACGTC. This codes for CASSFRGRGDQYV.

The chain combines TRBV30 with TRBJ2-3; TRBD2 aligns across 12 bases. V lost 4 bases and J lost 8; bases outside the gene matches: 13. There are 16 residues in the CDR3. CDR1 and CDR2 (germline): GTSNPN, SVGIG (reference sequence). The CDR3 region has the DNA TGTGCCTGGAACCTATTACTAGCGGGAGGCCAGGGTACGCAGTATTTT. This codes for CAWNLLLAGGQGTQYF.

This clonotype was seen more than once but under ten times. The V call is TRBV10-1, the J call TRBJ2-1; no clear D gene. This CDR3 comprises 13 residues. Trimming stripped 6 bases from V and 6 bases from J, with 12 bases between. Germline CDR1 is WNHNN and CDR2 is SYGVQD (reference sequence). The CDR3 sequence: CASSASRLNEQFF. In nucleotides, the CDR3 is TGCGCCAGCAGCGCCAGCCGACTCAATGAGCAGTTCTTC.

This clonotype occurred a few times. The chain uses TRBV7-2 and TRBJ2-5; unclear D gene. The CDR3 loop spans 13 amino acids. Germline V gene data show CDR1 as SGHTA and CDR2 as FQGNSA. The V and J ends lost 5 bases and 5 bases respectively, with 12 bases between them. For the CDR3, the DNA is TGTGCCAGCAGCCCGATTGACGGGGAGACCCAGTACTTC. This sequence encodes CASSPIDGETQYF.

The chain is built from TRBV20-1 and TRBJ1-3, with D unclear. Per germline, CDR1 DFQATT and CDR2 SNEGSKA (reference sequence). V lost 7 bases and J lost 0, with 4 bases in between. The CDR3 extends over 11 amino acids. CDR3 sequence (DNA): TGCAGTGGGACCTCTGGAAACACCATATATTTT. Its protein product is CSGTSGNTIYF.

The genes are TRBV10-3 and TRBJ2-3; 8 bases map to TRBD2. Trimming at V came to 2 bases and at J to 6 bases, leaving 4 bases not matched to a gene. The length of the CDR3 is 14 residues. Germline-derived CDR1 and CDR2 are ENHRY and SYGVKD. DNA for the CDR3: TGTGCCATCAGTGAGAGCGGGGGCATGGATACGCAGTATTTT. It codes for CAISESGGMDTQYF.

This clonotype has a handful of counts. The chain combines TRBV5-1 with TRBJ2-7, with D uncertain. V lost 0 bases, J lost 9 bases, and 19 bases lay in between. The CDR3 is 15 residues long. Germline lookup yields CDR1 SGHRS and CDR2 YFSETQ. In DNA, the CDR3 is TGCGCCAGCAGCTTGGGACACATTACTACGTCGGGGCAGTACTTC. Residues: CASSLGHITTSGQYF. The variable domain in full, with the rest retrieved from reference TRBV5-1 and TRBJ2-7, is KAGVTQTPRYLIKTRGQQVTLSCSPISGHRSVSWYQQTPGQGLQFLFEYFSETQRNKGNFPGRFSGRQFSNSRSEMNVSTLELGDSALYLCASSLGHITTSGQYFGPGTRLTVT.

This clonotype showed up many times. V usage is TRBV20-1 and J usage is TRBJ2-1; TRBD1 matches at 7 bases. V was pared by 3 bases and J by 2 bases, with 4 bases of the junction left unmatched. The CDR3 runs 14 residues. Germline V gene sequence: CDR1 DFQATT, CDR2 SNEGSKA (reference sequence). The CDR3 here is CSARSRGPYNEQFF. The CDR3, as DNA: TGCAGTGCTAGGTCGAGGGGGCCCTACAATGAGCAGTTCTTC.

This clonotype was observed a few times. The J gene is TRBJ2-7, the V gene TRBV27; 8 bases match TRBD2. CDR1 is MNHEY, CDR2 SMNVEV, per germline (reference sequence). Trimming cost V 3 bases and J 9 bases; bases outside gene matches: 10. The CDR3 consists of 14 residues. CDR3 in amino acids: CASSLAAGVSRQYV. The CDR3 DNA is TGTGCCAGCAGTTTGGCAGCGGGAGTCTCCCGGCAGTACGTC.

The chain carries TRBV12-3 or TRBV12-4 and TRBJ2-2; D possibly corresponds to TRBD2 (6 bases). The V end lost 6 bases, the J end lost 1 base, and 21 bases lay between the germline ends. CDR3 size: 18 residues. The CDR3 DNA sequence: TGTGCCAGCAGCCCTAGTGGAGGGCCCCGTCGGAACACCGGGGAGCTGTTTTTT. Translated: CASSPSGGPRRNTGELFF.

The chain employs TRBV29-1 and TRBJ2-1; TRBD2 is a possible D gene (5 bases). Germline loops: CDR1 SQVTM, CDR2 ANQGSEA. Trimming removed 2 bases at V and 9 bases at J, with 14 bases between. The CDR3 runs 13 residues. The CDR3 protein is CSVERLAPSEQFF. DNA for the CDR3: TGCAGCGTTGAAAGGCTAGCACCCAGTGAGCAGTTCTTC.

This clonotype was seen ten or more times. The chain links TRBV16 to TRBJ2-1; no definite D call. This CDR3 region has 13 residues. Germline values: CDR1 KGHSY, CDR2 FQNENV. V lost 4 bases and J 7 bases, leaving 11 bases between the germline ends. CDR3: CASSPALGNEQFF. CDR3 sequence (DNA): TGTGCCAGCAGCCCGGCCCTGGGGAATGAGCAGTTCTTC.

The chain employs TRBV7-2 and TRBJ2-2; D is ambiguous. Between the trimmed V and J ends, which lost 5 bases and 6 bases, there was a span of 10 bases. The CDR3 has 13 residues. Germline V CDR1 and CDR2: SGHTA, FQGNSA. CDR3 in DNA: TGTGCCAGCAGCCCCCGCGCCCCCGGGGAGCTGTTTTTT. Protein: CASSPRAPGELFF.

The chain joins TRBV29-1 to TRBJ2-5; D gene uncertain. Germline CDR1 and CDR2: SQVTM and ANQGSEA. CDR3 length: 13 amino acids. V lost 6 bases to trimming and J lost 4 bases, with 15 bases between them. For the CDR3, the DNA is TGCAGCGTCCCCGTGTACAAGGGAGAGACCCAGTACTTC. This codes for CSVPVYKGETQYF. Drawing the rest from reference TRBV29-1 and TRBJ2-5, the complete variable domain is SAVISQKPSRDICQRGTSLTIQCQVDSQVTMMFWYRQQPGQSLTLIATANQGSEATYESGFVIDKFPISRPNLTFSTLTVSNMSPEDSSIYLCSVPVYKGETQYFGPGTRLLVL.

This clonotype was picked up a small number of times. The chain is built from TRBV5-1 and TRBJ2-4; the D gene is possibly TRBD2 (5 bases). Trimming took 2 bases from V and 3 from J, leaving 12 bases between them. This CDR3 has 15 residues. Germline CDR1 is SGHRS and CDR2 is YFSETQ. The DNA for the CDR3 is TGCGCCAGCAGCTTTAGCGACTACGGCAAAAACATTCAGTACTTC. It codes for CASSFSDYGKNIQYF.

This clonotype showed up many times. The rearrangement uses TRBV5-1 and TRBJ2-6; no clear D. CDR1 and CDR2 (germline): SGHRS, YFSETQ. The V end was cut by 0 bases, the J end by 4 bases, with 8 bases between. This CDR3 is built from 15 residues. This CDR3 reads CASSLGRLGANVLTF. DNA of the CDR3: TGCGCCAGCAGCTTGGGACGGCTAGGGGCCAACGTCCTGACTTTC.